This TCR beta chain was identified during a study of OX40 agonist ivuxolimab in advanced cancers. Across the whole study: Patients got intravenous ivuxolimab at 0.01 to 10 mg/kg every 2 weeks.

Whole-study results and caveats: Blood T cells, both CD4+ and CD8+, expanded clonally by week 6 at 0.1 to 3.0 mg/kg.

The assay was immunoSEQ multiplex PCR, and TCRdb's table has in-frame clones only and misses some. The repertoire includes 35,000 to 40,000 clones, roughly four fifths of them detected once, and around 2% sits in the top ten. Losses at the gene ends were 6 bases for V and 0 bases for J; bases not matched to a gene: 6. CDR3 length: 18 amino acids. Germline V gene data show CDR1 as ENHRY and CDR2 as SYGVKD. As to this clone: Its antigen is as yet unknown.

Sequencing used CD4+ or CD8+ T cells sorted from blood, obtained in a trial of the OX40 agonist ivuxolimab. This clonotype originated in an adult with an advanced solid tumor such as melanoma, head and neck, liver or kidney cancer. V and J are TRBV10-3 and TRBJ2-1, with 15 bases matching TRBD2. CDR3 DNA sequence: TGTGCCATCAGGGGACTAGCGGGGGGTGACAGCTCCTACAATGAGCAGTTCTTC. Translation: CAIRGLAGGDSSYNEQFF.